The clone carrying this TCR beta chain occurred a few times. Its antigen is as yet unknown. Each of the CD4+ naive, central memory, regulatory and stem cell-like memory populations was sorted via CD45RO/CCR7/CD25/CD127/CD95/CD27. The purity of all sorted populations exceeded 95%. The data stem from a study of beta chain features in type 1 diabetes. Study information: Over all samples combined, about 99,000,000 sorted cells were examined.

General observations from the study: A potential PCR bias toward shorter templates would be equal in patient and control samples.

As every portion of the isolated RNA was reverse transcribed, the sequencing read expressed TCRB transcripts. Method: immunoSEQ multiplex PCR; TCRdb's copy keeps in-frame clones and lacks some. The sample has fewer than 350,000 clones, around 7.8% seen once. The CDR3 runs 14 residues. Germline assignment: CDR1 SEHNR and CDR2 FQNEAQ (reference sequence). V shed 1 base and J shed 3 bases, with 9 bases lying between them. This sequence originates from a woman aged 18-29 years in good health. Material: central memory CD4+ T cells from blood. The chain combines TRBV7-9 with TRBJ1-1; D gene ambiguous. For the CDR3, the DNA is TGTGCCAGCAGCTTAGGGACCCACCACACTGAAGCTTTCTTT. It yields the protein CASSLGTHHTEAFF.